The clone carrying this T cell receptor beta chain has only a few counts. Assay: immunoSEQ multiplex PCR; the TCRdb copy retains only in-frame clones and omits some. In the table there are under 4,500 clones, around 69% of which are singletons. The CDR3 length is 15 residues. In germline, CDR1 is LGHDT, CDR2 YNNKEL (reference sequence). Trimming removed 1 base at V and 4 bases at J, with 12 bases between. Time point indicated: first of two pre-therapy site-matched biopsies roughly two months apart. Before and after PD-1 blockade, biopsies were collected from the same primary tumor site. This entry is derived from a study of T cells in tumors after PD-1 blockade. As for the study in general: Mean per tumor sample: approximately 26,000 templates (roughly 554-100,000), approximately 5,500 unique clonotypes.

The TCR originated in a human donor with basal cell carcinoma. This sequence joins TRBV3-1 (or the pseudogene TRBV3-2) and TRBJ2-3; tentative D call: TRBD2 (5 bases). Sequenced here: tumor tissue, sampled before anti-PD-1 treatment. The CDR3 coding sequence is TGTGCCAGCAGCCAAGCACGGGGAAGGGCAGATACGCAGTATTTT. It encodes CASSQARGRADTQYF.